These 12 T cell receptor beta chains share one sample of origin, sequenced in a study of early T cells in non-severe SARS-CoV-2 infection. MiXCR was run by TCRdb on the 5' RACE reads, yielding one entry per CDR3 protein. The sample holds about 83,000 distinct CDR3 sequences, roughly an eighth seen once. Specimen: whole blood. These TCRs come from an adult who was a healthcare worker with PCR-confirmed SARS-CoV-2 infection or an uninfected control (not recorded which).

This clonotype came up a few times. The chain combines TRBV9 with TRBJ2-7, with 13 bases aligning to TRBD2. The germline CDR1 and CDR2 sequences are SGDLS and YYNGEE. Trimming at V came to 0 bases and at J to 1 base, leaving 7 bases not matched to a gene. CDR3 length equals 18 residues. This CDR3 reads CASSVVVRLAGGSYEQYF. CDR3 in DNA: TGTGCCAGCAGCGTAGTGGTGAGACTAGCGGGGGGATCCTACGAGCAGTACTTC. The full variable domain, rest sourced from reference TRBV9 and TRBJ2-7, is DSGVTQTPKHLITATGQRVTLRCSPRSGDLSVYWYQQSLDQGLQFLIQYYNGEERAKGNILERFSAQQFPDLHSELNLSSLELGDSALYFCASSVVVRLAGGSYEQYFGPGTRLTVT.

This clonotype showed up many times. This sequence joins TRBV29-1 and TRBJ1-2; perhaps TRBD1 as D (5 bases). Trimming removed 5 bases at V and 5 bases at J, with 12 bases between. The CDR3 is 12 amino acids. Germline CDR1 SQVTM, CDR2 ANQGSEA. The DNA of the CDR3 is TGCAGCGTTTCGGGGGGGAAGTATGGCTACACCTTC. The encoded protein is CSVSGGKYGYTF.

This chain connects TRBV21-1 to TRBJ2-5. TRBV21-1 is recorded as a pseudogene. This CDR3 is 9 amino acids long. CDR3 protein: CASSQTQYF. CDR3 sequence (DNA): TGTGCCAGCAGTCAAACCCAGTACTTC.

This clonotype occurred many times. This rearrangement joins TRBV30 to TRBJ2-7; possible D gene TRBD2, 6 bases. V was clipped by 5 bases and J by 0 bases, with 14 bases between them. CDR1 and CDR2 from the germline V gene are GTSNPN and SVGIG (reference sequence). This CDR3 has 14 residues. The CDR3 bases are TGTGCCTGGGCCGGGGGAGCCAGCTCCTACGAGCAGTACTTC. Amino acid sequence: CAWAGGASSYEQYF.

In this sample, this clonotype turned up many times. This chain uses TRBV12-3 or TRBV12-4 with TRBJ2-1, with TRBD2 matching over 12 bases. The length of the CDR3 is 15 residues. The ends lost 6 bases at V and 8 bases at J; junction bases unmatched: 8. CDR3: CASSRLAGGFDEQFF. CDR3 sequence (DNA): TGTGCCAGCAGCCGTCTAGCGGGGGGGTTCGATGAGCAGTTCTTC.

This clonotype was picked up a small number of times. The gene calls are TRBV2 and TRBJ2-2; 9 bases align to TRBD1. The CDR3 is 14 amino acids. Trimming at V came to 8 bases and at J to 6 bases, leaving 7 bases not matched to a gene. Germline V lookup: CDR1 SNHLY, CDR2 FYNNEI. The CDR3 here is CASGTGIPAGELFF. CDR3 nucleotide sequence: TGTGCCAGCGGGACAGGGATTCCCGCCGGGGAGCTGTTTTTT.

The table lists this clonotype with a few counts. V gene TRBV5-4 combines with J gene TRBJ1-5, with unresolved D. Per germline, CDR1 SGHNT and CDR2 YYREEE (reference sequence). The CDR3 is made up of 14 amino acids. V was shortened by 3 bases and J by 2 bases, with 9 bases between the two germline ends. The CDR3 is CASSSEGRNQPQHF. The CDR3 DNA reads as TGTGCCAGCAGCTCTGAAGGTCGCAATCAGCCCCAGCATTTT.

Many counts were recorded for this clonotype. The chain has TRBV5-6 and TRBJ1-1, with D perhaps TRBD1 (5 bases). In germline, CDR1 is SGHDT, CDR2 YYEEEE. The CDR3 is 17 amino acids. Trimming removed 4 bases from V and 2 bases from J, with 21 bases in between. The CDR3 protein is CASSPAGGWAINTEAFF. In DNA, the CDR3 is TGTGCCAGCAGCCCCGCGGGGGGATGGGCCATAAACACTGAAGCTTTCTTT.

This clonotype was seen repeatedly, ten times or more. This rearrangement joins TRBV5-1 to TRBJ2-3; D gene unclear. Germline V gene lookup returns CDR1 SGHRS and CDR2 YFSETQ. The ends were cut back, 1 base at V and 0 bases at J, with 18 bases in the middle. The CDR3 loop spans 18 amino acids. CDR3 protein: CASSLSIARATSTDTQYF. The CDR3, as DNA: TGCGCCAGCAGCTTGAGTATTGCGCGAGCCACTAGCACAGATACGCAGTATTTT.

This clonotype was detected ten times or more. The chain is built from TRBV7-6 and TRBJ2-1; D might be TRBD1 or TRBD2, each matching 5 bases. Deletions cut 5 bases from V and 6 bases from J, with 26 bases between. Germline assignment: CDR1 SGHVS and CDR2 FNYEAQ. CDR3 length equals 18 residues. The CDR3 DNA follows: TGTGCCAGCAGCCCAGAAGAGCCCGGGATCCCGGGGCCCAATGAGCAGTTCTTC. Translation gives CASSPEEPGIPGPNEQFF. The full variable domain, rest sourced from reference TRBV7-6 and TRBJ2-1, is GAGVSQSPRYKVTKRGQDVALRCDPISGHVSLYWYRQALGQGPEFLTYFNYEAQQDKSGLPNDRFSAERPEGSISTLTIQRTEQRDSAMYRCASSPEEPGIPGPNEQFFGPGTRLTVL.

This clonotype was recorded many times. This rearrangement joins TRBV3-1 to TRBJ2-5; 7 bases fit TRBD1. Germline trimming cut 2 bases from V and 3 bases from J; bases unmatched to any gene: 6. Germline V lookup: CDR1 LGHDT, CDR2 YNNKEL (reference sequence). This CDR3 has 15 residues. Here the CDR3 reads CASSQRQGWEETQYF. The CDR3 nucleotides read TGTGCCAGCAGCCAACGACAGGGATGGGAAGAGACCCAGTACTTC.

The rearrangement joins TRBV20-1 to TRBJ2-1; unclear D gene. The CDR3 length is 15 residues. Germline V gene data show CDR1 as DFQATT and CDR2 as SNEGSKA (reference sequence). V was shortened by 6 bases and J by 4 bases, with 19 bases between the two germline ends. The CDR3, as DNA: TGCAGTGCCGATTACCTCCGGACGATTTACAATGAGCAGTTCTTC. This sequence encodes CSADYLRTIYNEQFF.